These 21 T cell receptor beta chains came from one sample sequenced in a study of blood T cell repertoires in COVID-19. TCRdb keeps only in-frame clones here, not all; method: immunoSEQ multiplex PCR. The data show 25,000 to 30,000 clones, 70% to 90% seen once. Sequencing input: peripheral blood. The receptor source for this set is a human donor in a cohort sampled during active COVID-19.

In this sample, this clone turned up a few times. The gene calls are TRBV5-1 and TRBJ2-7, with 14 nucleotides matching TRBD2. V shed 8 bases and J 3 bases; nucleotides not matched to a gene: 10. The CDR3 runs to 16 residues. Germline V CDR1 and CDR2: SGHRS, YFSETQ. The CDR3 loop is CASRRLAGGPGYEQYF. In DNA form, the CDR3 reads TGCGCCAGTCGGAGACTAGCGGGAGGGCCGGGCTACGAGCAGTACTTC.

This clone was seen more than once but under ten times. The sample holds other DNA sequences that translate to the same CDR3. The chain joins TRBV18 to TRBJ2-2; tentative D call: TRBD1 (5 bases). The CDR3 is 14 amino acids. With 3 bases removed from V and 1 base from J, the gap between germline ends came to 6 bases. CDR1 is KGHSH, CDR2 LQKENI, per germline. CDR3 in amino acids: CASSPGQNTGELFF. The CDR3 nucleotides read TGTGCCAGCTCACCCGGACAGAACACCGGGGAGCTGTTTTTT.

V gene TRBV7-3 combines with J gene TRBJ2-5; D uncertain. From germline, CDR1 is SGHTA and CDR2 FQGTGA. CDR3 length: 13 amino acids. V was cut by 5 bases and J by 0 bases, with 7 bases left in between. The CDR3 region has the DNA TGTGCCAGCAGCGCTCGGTACCAAGAGACCCAGTACTTC. It specifies CASSARYQETQYF.

The rearrangement links TRBV5-4 to TRBJ2-1; the match to TRBD2 covers 8 bases. From germline, CDR1 is SGHNT and CDR2 YYREEE (reference sequence). The CDR3 sequence is 16 residues long. V was pared by 0 bases and J by 4 bases, with 6 bases of the junction left unmatched. The CDR3, as DNA: TGTGCCAGCAGCTTGGCGTCGGGAGGGGGTTACAATGAGCAGTTCTTC. Protein sequence: CASSLASGGGYNEQFF.

The J gene is TRBJ2-7, the V gene TRBV5-1; 9 positions agree with TRBD2. The CDR3 is 15 residues long. Germline assignment: CDR1 SGHRS and CDR2 YFSETQ. The junction had 3 bases not matched to a gene; V was cut back by 0 bases and J by 2 bases. The CDR3 nucleotides are TGCGCCAGCAGCTTGGTAGCGGGAGCGGCCTACGAGCAGTACTTC. Protein sequence: CASSLVAGAAYEQYF. The full variable domain, rest sourced from reference TRBV5-1 and TRBJ2-7, is KAGVTQTPRYLIKTRGQQVTLSCSPISGHRSVSWYQQTPGQGLQFLFEYFSETQRNKGNFPGRFSGRQFSNSRSEMNVSTLELGDSALYLCASSLVAGAAYEQYFGPGTRLTVT.

The rearrangement joins TRBV18 to TRBJ1-4; D might be TRBD1 (5 bases). V was pared by 5 bases and J by 6 bases, with 7 bases between. CDR3 size: 12 residues. The germline gives CDR1 KGHSH, CDR2 LQKENI. The CDR3 reads CASSDSYEKLFF. In nucleotides, the CDR3 is TGTGCCAGCTCAGACAGCTATGAAAAACTGTTTTTT.

The V and J genes are TRBV6-6 and TRBJ2-1, with TRBD2 identical over 10 bases. The CDR3 extends over 16 amino acids. Germline assignment: CDR1 MNHNY and CDR2 SVGAGI (reference sequence). Trimming took 5 bases from V and 5 from J; bases not matched to a gene: 9. This CDR3 reads CASSPLAGAINNEQFF. The DNA for the CDR3 is TGTGCCAGCAGTCCTCTAGCGGGGGCCATCAACAATGAGCAGTTCTTC.

V gene TRBV6-5 combines with J gene TRBJ2-1, with 10 bases that match TRBD2. Germline V lookup: CDR1 MNHEY, CDR2 SVGAGI. CDR3 length: 15 residues. J lost 8 bases, V lost 2 bases, and 6 bases had no gene match. CDR3 protein: CASSYKASGSYEQFF. DNA for the CDR3: TGTGCCAGCAGTTACAAGGCTAGCGGGAGCTATGAGCAGTTCTTC.

The chain employs TRBV7-9 and TRBJ1-4; D gene uncertain. The CDR3 covers 13 residues. V dropped 6 bases and J dropped 8 bases, with 13 bases sitting between them. Per germline, CDR1 SEHNR and CDR2 FQNEAQ (reference sequence). The CDR3 protein is CASRPGSHEKLFF. CDR3 bases: TGTGCCAGCAGACCCGGGTCCCACGAAAAACTGTTTTTT.

The chain joins TRBV4-1 to TRBJ2-1; 8 bases line up with TRBD2. J gave up 5 bases and V 0 bases, and 3 bases lay outside the gene matches. Germline V gene sequence: CDR1 MGHRA, CDR2 YSYEKL. This CDR3 is 15 amino acids long. CDR3 coding DNA: TGCGCCAGCAGCCAAGAGCCGGGGGGGAACAATGAGCAGTTCTTC. Translating it yields CASSQEPGGNNEQFF.

The rearrangement joins TRBV15 to TRBJ1-3; 7 bases align to TRBD1. V trimming: 0 bases; J trimming: 7 bases; junction bases outside the gene matches: 12. Germline V lookup: CDR1 LNHNV, CDR2 YYDKDF (reference sequence). The CDR3 totals 17 residues. The DNA of the CDR3 is TGTGCCACCAGCAGAGATTCTACGACAGGGATTAGGAACACCATATATTTT. This codes for CATSRDSTTGIRNTIYF. The full variable domain, in which reference TRBV15 and TRBJ1-3 provide the parts outside the CDR3, is DAMVIQNPRYQVTQFGKPVTLSCSQTLNHNVMYWYQQKSSQAPKLLFHYYDKDFNNEADTPDNFQSRRPNTSFCFLDIRSPGLGDTAMYLCATSRDSTTGIRNTIYFGEGSWLTVV.

The V call is TRBV30, the J call TRBJ2-7; 9 positions agree with TRBD2. The CDR3 runs 13 residues. Germline CDR1 and CDR2: GTSNPN and SVGIG (reference sequence). V trimming: 1 base; J trimming: 4 bases; junction bases outside the gene matches: 2. CDR3 residues: CAWSGGGGYEQYF. The CDR3 bases are TGTGCCTGGAGTGGCGGGGGGGGTTACGAGCAGTACTTC.

DNA of the CDR3: TGTGCCAGCTCACCCGAAGAGACCCAGTACTTC. It yields the protein CASSPEETQYF. V is TRBV18 and J is TRBJ2-5; D gene uncertain. Per the germline V gene, CDR1 is KGHSH and CDR2 is LQKENI. Trimming took off 3 bases at V and 3 bases at J, with 2 bases between the two ends. The CDR3 extends over 11 amino acids.

The chain combines TRBV6-5 with TRBJ1-3; a weak D match, TRBD1 (5 bases). V lost 9 bases to trimming and J lost 0 bases, with 15 bases between them. CDR3 length equals 15 residues. CDR1 is MNHEY, CDR2 SVGAGI, per germline. CDR3 loop: CASSRAGNSGNTIYF. The CDR3 DNA reads as TGTGCCAGTAGTAGGGCAGGGAACTCTGGAAACACCATATATTTT.

The chain has TRBV11-1 and TRBJ2-7, with D perhaps matching TRBD1 (5 bases). Per germline, CDR1 SGHAT and CDR2 FQDESV (reference sequence). V lost 5 bases, J lost 1 base, and 15 bases lay in between. CDR3 size: 15 residues. CDR3 region: CASSPGAANSYEQYF. CDR3 coding DNA: TGTGCCAGCAGCCCTGGGGCGGCCAATTCCTACGAGCAGTACTTC.

The chain links TRBV28 to TRBJ1-5; possible D gene TRBD1, 5 bases. This CDR3 is built from 13 residues. V shed 5 bases and J shed 7 bases, with 12 bases lying between them. Per the germline V gene, CDR1 is MDHEN and CDR2 is SYDVKM. The CDR3 DNA reads TGTGCCAGCAGTACAAGGAGGGACCAGCCCCAGCATTTT. This sequence encodes CASSTRRDQPQHF.

The chain uses TRBV4-1 and TRBJ2-1; D not certain. V was pared by 4 bases and J by 4 bases, with 11 bases between. CDR3 size: 14 residues. Germline assignment: CDR1 MGHRA and CDR2 YSYEKL. CDR3 coding DNA: TGCGCCAGCAGCCGTCCGACGGGTTACAATGAGCAGTTCTTC. The encoded protein is CASSRPTGYNEQFF.

The chain combines TRBV27 with TRBJ2-2; D might be TRBD1 (6 bases). Trimming stripped 2 bases from V and 11 bases from J, with 18 bases between. Per the germline V gene, CDR1 is MNHEY and CDR2 is SMNVEV (reference sequence). The CDR3 totals 15 residues. CDR3: CASSLRGSQNVELFF. The CDR3 DNA is TGTGCCAGCAGTTTAAGGGGGTCCCAGAATGTCGAGCTGTTTTTT.

The genes are TRBV29-1 and TRBJ1-1, with D possibly TRBD1 on 5 matching bases. This CDR3 contains 12 residues. V lost 2 bases and J 4 bases, leaving 8 bases between the germline ends. Germline CDR1 is SQVTM and CDR2 is ANQGSEA. The CDR3 is CSVEYGGTEAFF. CDR3 nucleotides: TGCAGCGTTGAATACGGGGGCACTGAAGCTTTCTTT.

The V gene is TRBV27, the J gene TRBJ1-1; tentative D call: TRBD1 (6 bases). Between the trimmed V and J ends, which lost 1 base and 9 bases, there was a span of 12 bases. Germline V gene data show CDR1 as MNHEY and CDR2 as SMNVEV (reference sequence). This CDR3 has 13 residues. The DNA of the CDR3 is TGTGCCAGCAGTTTATTAACAGGGTCGCAAGCTTTCTTT. Amino acids: CASSLLTGSQAFF.

The chain employs TRBV5-5 and TRBJ2-5; D is ambiguous. Trimming stripped 3 bases from V and 2 bases from J, with 11 bases between. CDR3 length equals 14 residues. Looked up from germline, CDR1 is SGHKS and CDR2 is YYEKEE (reference sequence). CDR3 residues: CASSSRLTQETQYF. CDR3 coding DNA: TGTGCCAGCAGCTCACGGTTAACTCAAGAGACCCAGTACTTC.